This T cell receptor (beta chain) was retrieved from a study of cytomegalovirus exposure and HLA in healthy donors. This clone occurred once. V shed 5 bases and J 8 bases; nucleotides not matched to a gene: 7. Germline V gives CDR1 MNHEY, CDR2 SMNVEV (reference sequence). This CDR3 spans 14 amino acids. In the PCR, 60 Vbeta and 13 Jbeta primers were used. Profiled with immunoSEQ multiplex PCR; TCRdb holds only in-frame clones, not every one. Of about 110,000 clones listed, roughly 82% were seen once; the top ten hold roughly 1.6%. The sample comprised PBMCs. The clonotype originates from a man over 45 in good health and CMV-seronegative. J is TRBJ1-2 and V is TRBV27; 11 positions match TRBD1. The CDR3 sequence: CASSVPGQGGGYTF. Written as DNA, the CDR3 is TGTGCCAGCAGTGTCCCGGGACAGGGGGGGGGCTACACCTTC.